These T cell receptor beta chains were read from a single sample in a study of OX40 agonist ivuxolimab in advanced cancers. Produced via immunoSEQ multiplex PCR; TCRdb's table is partial and in-frame only. Of fewer than 12,000 clones in the sample, about 73% were seen once. Sample: CD4+ or CD8+ T cells sorted from blood, taken in a trial of the OX40 agonist ivuxolimab. Receptors originate from an adult with an advanced solid tumor such as melanoma, head and neck, liver or kidney cancer. Both conserved end residues are part of each CDR3. A D gene is named only where the DNA matches it firmly. Rows may omit the clone size; those that give it use once, few, many or a size class.

d_call,v_call,clone_size,j_call,cdr3_aa,cdr3_nt
TRBD1,TRBV5-1,once,TRBJ2-7,CASSFDRGSYEQYF,TGCGCCAGCAGCTTTGACAGGGGCTCCTACGAGCAGTACTTC
NA,TRBV11-2,NA,TRBJ2-1,CASSPAWAKDEQFF,TGTGCCAGCAGCCCCGCGTGGGCCAAGGATGAGCAGTTCTTC
NA,TRBV7-9,NA,TRBJ2-2,CASSEYGQTNTGELFF,TGTGCCAGCAGCGAATACGGACAGACGAACACCGGGGAGCTGTTTTTT
NA,TRBV28,NA,TRBJ2-7,CASSLDRGNVDEQYF,TGTGCCAGCAGTTTGGACCGAGGAAATGTGGACGAGCAGTACTTC
TRBD2,TRBV7-9,NA,TRBJ2-1,CASSSTSGSSYNEQFF,TGTGCCAGCAGTTCGACTAGCGGGAGTTCCTACAATGAGCAGTTCTTC
NA,TRBV2,NA,TRBJ2-5,CASSSSRSPETQYF,TGTGCCAGCAGTTCGTCGCGTTCGCCAGAGACCCAGTACTTC
NA,TRBV7-8,once,TRBJ2-7,CASSLDPRPSYEQYF,TGTGCCAGCAGCTTAGATCCCCGGCCTTCCTACGAGCAGTACTTC
NA,TRBV20-1,NA,TRBJ2-7,CSASSNYEQYF,TGCAGTGCTAGTTCGAACTACGAGCAGTACTTC
NA,TRBV6-6,NA,TRBJ2-7,CASSYSDGTYEQYF,TGTGCCAGCAGTTACTCCGACGGTACCTACGAGCAGTACTTC
NA,TRBV7-8,NA,TRBJ2-7,CASSPPGYYEQYF,TGTGCCAGCAGCCCGCCGGGTTACTACGAGCAGTACTTC
TRBD2,TRBV19,NA,TRBJ2-1,CASSIDSGSYNEQFF,TGTGCCAGTAGTATAGACAGCGGGAGTTACAATGAGCAGTTCTTC
TRBD2,TRBV6-5,NA,TRBJ2-7,CASSYSTAGGSYEQYF,TGTGCCAGCAGTTACTCGACAGCGGGAGGTAGTTACGAGCAGTACTTC
NA,TRBV4-1,NA,TRBJ1-3,CASSQDPVSGNTIYF,TGCGCCAGCAGCCAAGACCCCGTCTCTGGAAACACCATATATTTT
NA,TRBV19,NA,TRBJ2-3,CASSIAIRSTDTQYF,TGTGCCAGTAGTATCGCTATCAGAAGCACAGATACGCAGTATTTT
NA,TRBV6-6,NA,TRBJ1-1,CASSSLGTSEAFF,TGTGCCAGCAGTTCCCTAGGGACTTCTGAAGCTTTCTTT
NA,TRBV15,NA,TRBJ2-3,CATSSLTGSWNTQYF,TGTGCCACCAGCAGTCTGACAGGAAGTTGGAATACGCAGTATTTT
NA,TRBV4-2,few,TRBJ1-4,CASSQTSGTLSSNEKLFF,TGTGCCAGCAGCCAAACTTCCGGGACACTCAGTAGTAATGAAAAACTGTTTTTT
NA,TRBV27,few,TRBJ1-1,CASSLAGMNTEAFF,TGTGCCAGCAGTTTAGCAGGGATGAACACTGAAGCTTTCTTT
NA,TRBV5-4,NA,TRBJ2-1,CASRLGSGAQFF,TGTGCCAGCAGGCTCGGGAGTGGTGCGCAGTTCTTC
TRBD2,TRBV13,NA,TRBJ2-7,CASSVGLAGPSYEQYF,TGTGCCAGCAGCGTCGGACTAGCGGGCCCATCCTACGAGCAGTACTTC
TRBD2,TRBV30,NA,TRBJ2-7,CAWSVLAGGPNEQYF,TGTGCCTGGAGTGTGCTGGCGGGAGGGCCAAACGAGCAGTACTTC
TRBD2,TRBV4-1,NA,TRBJ2-7,CASSQEEGGPYEQYF,TGCGCCAGCAGCCAAGAGGAGGGAGGGCCGTACGAGCAGTACTTC
NA,TRBV30,once,TRBJ2-4,CAWSGWSKNIQYF,TGTGCCTGGAGTGGGTGGTCCAAAAACATTCAGTACTTC
NA,TRBV5-6,NA,TRBJ2-2,CASSLAETGELFF,TGTGCCAGCAGCTTGGCGGAGACCGGGGAGCTGTTTTTT
NA,TRBV5-1,NA,TRBJ2-3,CASSLVPTDTQYF,TGCGCCAGCAGCTTGGTTCCCACAGATACGCAGTATTTT
NA,TRBV5-6,once,TRBJ1-5,CASSLAGGAGQPQHF,TGTGCCAGCAGCTTGGCGGGGGGCGCGGGTCAGCCCCAGCATTTT
NA,TRBV4-3,NA,TRBJ2-2,CASSQVSSSPANTGELFF,TGCGCCAGCAGCCAAGTAAGCTCCTCTCCCGCGAACACCGGGGAGCTGTTTTTT
TRBD1,TRBV2,once,TRBJ1-5,CASKAVGRGGTGGYSNQPQHF,TGTGCCAGCAAGGCAGTGGGTCGAGGAGGGACAGGGGGTTATAGCAATCAGCCCCAGCATTTT
NA,TRBV6-6,NA,TRBJ2-7,CASGTHSYEQYF,TGTGCCAGCGGGACTCACTCCTACGAGCAGTACTTC
NA,TRBV27,NA,TRBJ2-3,CACHRVGTDTQYF,TGTGCCTGTCACAGGGTGGGTACAGATACGCAGTATTTT
NA,TRBV5-6,NA,TRBJ2-1,CASSLLGSSYNEQFF,TGTGCCAGCAGCTTGCTGGGGTCGTCCTACAATGAGCAGTTCTTC
NA,TRBV14,few,TRBJ2-1,CASSRGQPWFF,TGTGCCAGCAGCCGTGGACAGCCCTGGTTCTTC
NA,TRBV6-5,NA,TRBJ1-5,CASSYSVGNQPQHF,TGTGCCAGCAGTTACTCCGTGGGCAATCAGCCCCAGCATTTT
TRBD1,TRBV5-5,NA,TRBJ1-5,CASRPTGGGNQPQHF,TGTGCCAGCAGACCGACAGGGGGCGGCAATCAGCCCCAGCATTTT
NA,TRBV9,NA,TRBJ2-3,CASSVVGSPPDTQYF,TGTGCCAGCAGCGTCGTCGGGAGCCCCCCAGATACGCAGTATTTT
NA,TRBV19,NA,TRBJ2-1,CASSILGWDEQFF,TGTGCCAGTAGTATACTAGGGTGGGATGAGCAGTTCTTC
TRBD1,TRBV27,NA,TRBJ2-7,CASRRGTGGDEQYF,TGTGCCAGCCGAAGGGGGACAGGGGGCGACGAGCAGTACTTC
NA,TRBV6-5,few,TRBJ2-7,CASSYDSGFYEQYF,TGTGCCAGCAGTTACGATTCGGGATTCTACGAGCAGTACTTC
NA,TRBV5-4,few,TRBJ1-5,CASSRLGESNQPQHF,TGTGCCAGCAGCCGACTCGGGGAAAGCAATCAGCCCCAGCATTTT
NA,TRBV5-5,few,TRBJ2-7,CASSLLRERRYEQYF,TGTGCCAGCAGCTTGTTAAGGGAAAGGCGGTACGAGCAGTACTTC
TRBD1,TRBV7-8,NA,TRBJ2-7,CASSRQGARLYEQYF,TGTGCCAGCAGTAGACAGGGGGCCCGACTATACGAGCAGTACTTC
TRBD1,TRBV7-9,NA,TRBJ1-4,CASHSDRVREKLFF,TGTGCCAGCCATTCGGACAGGGTCAGAGAAAAACTGTTTTTT
NA,TRBV27,NA,TRBJ2-7,CASSFGRSYEQYF,TGTGCCAGCAGTTTTGGCAGAAGCTACGAGCAGTACTTC
NA,TRBV5-6,NA,TRBJ2-1,CASSLKYNEQFF,TGTGCCAGCAGCTTGAAGTACAATGAGCAGTTCTTC
TRBD1,TRBV27,NA,TRBJ1-1,CASSLSTGGGTEAFF,TGTGCCAGCAGTTTATCGACAGGGGGTGGCACTGAAGCTTTCTTT
NA,TRBV28,NA,TRBJ1-4,CASSFLRFPNEKLFF,TGTGCCAGCAGTTTTCTGCGGTTCCCTAATGAAAAACTGTTTTTT
NA,TRBV7-3,NA,TRBJ2-1,CASSLSAIRSYNEQFF,TGTGCCAGCAGCTTATCGGCTATTAGGTCCTACAATGAGCAGTTCTTC
NA,TRBV4-1,NA,TRBJ2-7,CASSYTLGESSYEQYF,TGCGCCAGCAGCTATACTCTAGGTGAGAGCTCCTACGAGCAGTACTTC
TRBD1,TRBV28,large,TRBJ1-5,CASSLGTGLQPQHF,TGTGCCAGCAGCCTCGGGACAGGACTTCAGCCCCAGCATTTT
TRBD1,TRBV7-9,NA,TRBJ2-5,CASSLGQGMVETQYF,TGTGCCAGCAGCTTAGGACAGGGAATGGTGGAGACCCAGTACTTC
NA,TRBV18,once,TRBJ2-5,CASSGIELTFQETQYF,TGTGCCAGCTCAGGGATAGAGCTTACCTTCCAAGAGACCCAGTACTTC
NA,TRBV9,once,TRBJ2-3,CASSEGIPPSTDTQYF,TGTGCCAGCAGCGAGGGGATTCCTCCTAGCACAGATACGCAGTATTTT
NA,TRBV30,NA,TRBJ1-2,CAWGFTVDGYTF,TGTGCCTGGGGGTTCACGGTGGATGGCTACACCTTC
TRBD2,TRBV19,NA,TRBJ2-1,CASSIVLAGNEQFF,TGTGCCAGTAGTATAGTACTAGCGGGCAATGAGCAGTTCTTC
TRBD1,TRBV27,NA,TRBJ1-1,CASTQGVGTEAFF,TGTGCCAGCACTCAGGGGGTAGGCACTGAAGCTTTCTTT
TRBD2,TRBV11-2,NA,TRBJ2-7,CASSPGTSSYEQYF,TGTGCCAGCAGCCCCGGGACTAGCTCCTACGAGCAGTACTTC
TRBD1,TRBV2,NA,TRBJ2-4,CASSESGGAKNIQYF,TGTGCCAGCAGTGAGTCAGGGGGAGCCAAAAACATTCAGTACTTC
NA,TRBV7-8,NA,TRBJ2-7,CASSAALFREGAYEQYF,TGTGCCAGCAGCGCGGCTTTATTTCGGGAAGGAGCCTACGAGCAGTACTTC
TRBD1,TRBV7-9,NA,TRBJ1-1,CASSPGQGVVDTEAFF,TGTGCCAGCAGCCCGGGACAGGGGGTCGTCGACACTGAAGCTTTCTTT